Sequencing of this T cell receptor (beta chain) was carried out in a study of T cell repertoires in aging, cancer and after chemotherapy. At the level of the study: Paired samples before and after chemotherapy came from chronic lymphocytic leukemia patients on fludarabine- or bendamustine-based regimens.

With regard to this clonotype: Its antigen is unidentified.

Study results and limitations: Median generation probability rose over the chemotherapy interval in each cancer cohort, suggesting rebound thymic output.

Rearranged V-D-J TRB sequences were amplified with a mixed TRB-A/B primer pool. TCRdb passed the multiplex PCR reads through MiXCR, listing each CDR3 protein once. The sample has over 1,500 distinct CDR3 sequences, about 30% seen once; the top ten hold less than 80%. Germline V CDR1 and CDR2: LNHDA, SQIVND (reference sequence). This CDR3 is 16 amino acids long. The V gene lost 7 bases and the J gene lost 10 bases, with 28 bases spanning the gap. Amplification of TCR beta used genomic DNA extracted from peripheral blood. The TCR comes from a human donor with a blood cancer. The donor label of this sample is uncertain. Sample: blood. The rearrangement joins TRBV19 to TRBJ1-2, with D perhaps matching TRBD1 (5 bases). The CDR3 sequence: CASNSPTWGGIYNYTF. Written as DNA, the CDR3 is TGTGCCAGTAACTCCCCCACTTGGGGGGGAATCTATAACTACACCTTC.